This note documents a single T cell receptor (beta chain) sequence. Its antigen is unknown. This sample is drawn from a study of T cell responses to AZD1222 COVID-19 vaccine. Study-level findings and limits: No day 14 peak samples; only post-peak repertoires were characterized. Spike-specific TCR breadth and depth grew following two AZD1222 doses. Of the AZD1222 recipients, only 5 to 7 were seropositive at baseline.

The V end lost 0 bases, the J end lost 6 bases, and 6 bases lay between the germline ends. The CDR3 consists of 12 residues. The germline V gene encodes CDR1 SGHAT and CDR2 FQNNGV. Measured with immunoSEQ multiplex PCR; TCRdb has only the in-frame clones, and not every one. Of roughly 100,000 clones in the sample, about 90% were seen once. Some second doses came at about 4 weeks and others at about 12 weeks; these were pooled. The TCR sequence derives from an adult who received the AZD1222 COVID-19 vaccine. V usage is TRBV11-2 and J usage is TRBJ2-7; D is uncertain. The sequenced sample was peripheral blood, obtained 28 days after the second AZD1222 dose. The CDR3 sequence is CASSLDLSEQYF. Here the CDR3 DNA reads TGTGCCAGCAGCTTAGATTTGAGCGAGCAGTACTTC.